This T cell receptor beta chain was sequenced in a study of T cell responses to AZD1222 COVID-19 vaccine. At the level of the study: Both about-4-week and about-12-week second-dose recipients were combined. Study-level points and caveats: Distributed over spike, vaccine-associated CD4 TCRs predominated at 160-218 and 743-854. With two AZD1222 doses given, Spike-specific TCR breadth and depth both rose. Nearly half of unique spike-specific TCRs reportedly avoided B.1.351 and B.1.1.7 mutated regions.

The length of the CDR3 is 15 residues. Germline CDR1 reads MNHNY; CDR2 reads SVGAGI (reference sequence). The J segment lost 10 bases and the V segment lost 6 bases, leaving 14 bases of the junction unmatched. As for this clone: Antigen specificity is unknown.

The repertoire was sequenced with immunoSEQ multiplex PCR; TCRdb's copy has only in-frame clones and lacks some. The profile shows some 120,000 clones, more than 70% of them singletons. Specimen: peripheral blood, collected on day 0 of AZD1222 vaccination. V and J are TRBV6-6 and TRBJ1-3; 8 bases align to TRBD1. This TCR derives from an adult in good health. CDR3 amino acids: CASSQGDRGGGTIYF. CDR3 nucleotide sequence: TGTGCCAGCAGCCAAGGCGACAGGGGTGGTGGGACCATATATTTT.